Sequencing of this T cell receptor beta chain was carried out in a study of cytomegalovirus exposure and HLA in healthy donors. Study-level background: Tens of millions of unique TCR sequences came from HLA-typed donors in an early release.

Germline trimming cut 6 bases from V and 5 bases from J; bases unmatched to any gene: 8. Germline V gene lookup returns CDR1 MNHNY and CDR2 SVGAGI (reference sequence). The CDR3 is 15 residues long. Both 60 Vbeta primers and 13 Jbeta primers went into the PCR. Repertoires were generated with immunoSEQ multiplex PCR, while TCRdb's copy carries only in-frame clones and drops some. The sample includes some 120,000 clones, about 73% seen only once; the top ten take roughly 6.1%. In nominal health when sampled, donors likely had unrecorded immune exposures nonetheless. This chain links TRBV6-6 with TRBJ2-7, with 12 bases identical to TRBD2. The sequencing sample was made of PBMCs. The TCR comes from a woman between 40 and 50 years old in good health and CMV-seronegative. CDR3 bases: TGTGCCAGCAGACAGACTAGCGGGAGCCTCGACGAGCAGTACTTC. As protein: CASRQTSGSLDEQYF.